What follows describes a single TCR beta chain. Its cognate antigen is unknown. The sample originates from a study of T cell repertoires in cytomegalovirus infection. Background on the study: The authors relied on CMV epitopes, both recently identified HLA-C-restricted and well-studied HLA-B-restricted. Indicated by public TCR beta signatures were CMV infection and matching HLA type. Study findings and constraints: The response measured ex vivo was dominated by TCR beta clonotypes (HLA-C-restricted and CMV-specific). Cumulative public TCR beta family frequency identified carriers of CMV plus the relevant HLA.

This CDR3 has 13 amino acids. Germline lookup yields CDR1 MNHNS and CDR2 SASEGT. V lost 5 bases, J lost 7 bases, and 14 bases lay in between. Via MiXCR, TCRdb re-called the reads, giving one row per CDR3 protein. The data show about 920,000 distinct CDR3 sequences, approximately 31% seen once. The sequence derives from a human donor in good health (CMV status not recorded). Some clones in this sample may be carry-over from other donors' samples. V gene TRBV6-1 combines with J gene TRBJ1-2; maybe TRBD1 (6 bases). The sample here was cultured CD8+ T cells from PBMCs, taken from culture after CMV antigen stimulation. Here the CDR3 reads CASSSRDNSGYTF. The CDR3 region has the DNA TGTGCCAGCAGTAGCCGGGACAATTCTGGCTACACCTTC.